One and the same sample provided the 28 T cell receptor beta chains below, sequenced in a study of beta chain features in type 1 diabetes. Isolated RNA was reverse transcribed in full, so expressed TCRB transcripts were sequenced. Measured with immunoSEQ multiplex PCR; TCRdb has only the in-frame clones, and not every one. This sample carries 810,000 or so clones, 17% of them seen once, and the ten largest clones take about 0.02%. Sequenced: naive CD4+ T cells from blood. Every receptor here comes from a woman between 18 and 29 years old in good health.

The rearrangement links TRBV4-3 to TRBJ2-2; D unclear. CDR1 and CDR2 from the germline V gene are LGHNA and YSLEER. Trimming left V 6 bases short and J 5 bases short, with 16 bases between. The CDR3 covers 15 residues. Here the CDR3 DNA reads TGCGCCAGCAGTCGCGCTCTTGGGGATACCGGGGAGCTGTTTTTT. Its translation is CASSRALGDTGELFF.

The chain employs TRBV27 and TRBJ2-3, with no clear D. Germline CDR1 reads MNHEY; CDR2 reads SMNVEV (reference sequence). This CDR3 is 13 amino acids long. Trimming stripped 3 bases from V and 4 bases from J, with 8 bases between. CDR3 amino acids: CASSFERSDTQYF. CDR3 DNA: TGTGCCAGCAGTTTCGAGAGGTCAGATACGCAGTATTTT.

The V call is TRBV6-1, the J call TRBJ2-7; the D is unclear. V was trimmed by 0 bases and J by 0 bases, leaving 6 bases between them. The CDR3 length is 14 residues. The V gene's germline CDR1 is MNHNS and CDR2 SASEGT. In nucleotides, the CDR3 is TGTGCCAGCAGTGAAGCCCTTAGCTCCTACGAGCAGTACTTC. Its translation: CASSEALSSYEQYF.

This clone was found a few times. The CDR3 nucleotides read TGTGCCAGCTCACCACTTCTACCCCCGGAGACCCAGTACTTC. Residues: CASSPLLPPETQYF. The rearrangement joins TRBV18 to TRBJ2-5; D unresolved. The germline gives CDR1 KGHSH, CDR2 LQKENI. The CDR3 has 14 amino acids. Between the trimmed V and J ends, which lost 1 base and 5 bases, there was a span of 11 bases.

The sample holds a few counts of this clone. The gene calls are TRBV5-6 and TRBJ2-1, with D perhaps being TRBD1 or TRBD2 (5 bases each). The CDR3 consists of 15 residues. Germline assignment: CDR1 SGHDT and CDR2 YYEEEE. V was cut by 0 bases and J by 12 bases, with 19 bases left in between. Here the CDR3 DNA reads TGTGCCAGCAGCTTGGCAAGGGGTAGGGACCGAGGGCAGTTCTTC. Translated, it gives CASSLARGRDRGQFF.

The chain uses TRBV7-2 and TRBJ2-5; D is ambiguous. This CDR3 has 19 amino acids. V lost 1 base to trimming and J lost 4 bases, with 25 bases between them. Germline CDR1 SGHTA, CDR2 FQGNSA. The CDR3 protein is CASSLVIFGVTDLPETQYF. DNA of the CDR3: TGTGCCAGCAGCTTAGTAATTTTTGGCGTAACGGACCTACCAGAGACCCAGTACTTC.

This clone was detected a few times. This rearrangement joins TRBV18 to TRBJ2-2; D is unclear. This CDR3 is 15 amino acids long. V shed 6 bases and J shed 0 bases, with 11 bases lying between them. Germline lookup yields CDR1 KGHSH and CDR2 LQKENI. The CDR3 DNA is TGTGCCAGCTCCCGGACGCGAGCGAACACCGGGGAGCTGTTTTTT. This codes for CASSRTRANTGELFF.

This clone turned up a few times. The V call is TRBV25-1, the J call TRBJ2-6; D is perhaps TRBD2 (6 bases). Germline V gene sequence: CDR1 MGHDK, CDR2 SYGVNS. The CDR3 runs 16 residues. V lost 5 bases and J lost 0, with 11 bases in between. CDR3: CASSIGGGSGANVLTF. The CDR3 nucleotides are TGTGCCAGCAGTATTGGGGGAGGCTCTGGGGCCAACGTCCTGACTTTC.

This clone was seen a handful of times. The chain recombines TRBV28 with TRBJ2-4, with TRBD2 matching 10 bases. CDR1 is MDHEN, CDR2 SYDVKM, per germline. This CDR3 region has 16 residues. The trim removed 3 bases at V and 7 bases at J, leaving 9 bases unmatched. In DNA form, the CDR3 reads TGTGCCAGCAGTTTTGCAGCGGGAGGGCTGGGGAACATTCAGTACTTC. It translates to CASSFAAGGLGNIQYF.

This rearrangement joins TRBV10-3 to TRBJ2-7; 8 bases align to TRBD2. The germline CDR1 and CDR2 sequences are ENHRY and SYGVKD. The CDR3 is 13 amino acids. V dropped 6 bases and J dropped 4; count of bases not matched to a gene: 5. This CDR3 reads CAIRSGSGYEQYF. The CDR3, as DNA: TGTGCCATCAGGAGCGGGAGTGGGTACGAGCAGTACTTC.

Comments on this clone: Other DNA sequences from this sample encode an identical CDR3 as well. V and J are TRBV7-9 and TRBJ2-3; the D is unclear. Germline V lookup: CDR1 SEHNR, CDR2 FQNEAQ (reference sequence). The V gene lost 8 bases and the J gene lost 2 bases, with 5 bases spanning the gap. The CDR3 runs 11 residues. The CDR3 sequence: CASSDTDTQYF. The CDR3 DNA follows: TGTGCCAGCTCGGACACAGATACGCAGTATTTT.

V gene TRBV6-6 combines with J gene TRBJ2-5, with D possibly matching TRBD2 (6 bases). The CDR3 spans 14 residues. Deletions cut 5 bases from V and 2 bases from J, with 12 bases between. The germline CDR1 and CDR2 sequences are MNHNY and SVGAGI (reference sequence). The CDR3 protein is CASSPRGFQETQYF. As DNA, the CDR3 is TGTGCCAGCAGTCCACGGGGGTTTCAAGAGACCCAGTACTTC.

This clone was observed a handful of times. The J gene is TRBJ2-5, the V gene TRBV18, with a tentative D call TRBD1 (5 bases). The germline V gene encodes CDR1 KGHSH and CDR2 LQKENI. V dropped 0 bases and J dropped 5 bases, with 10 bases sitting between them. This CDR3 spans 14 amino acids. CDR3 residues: CASSPPGQAETQYF. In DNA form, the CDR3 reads TGTGCCAGCTCACCACCGGGGCAGGCTGAGACCCAGTACTTC.

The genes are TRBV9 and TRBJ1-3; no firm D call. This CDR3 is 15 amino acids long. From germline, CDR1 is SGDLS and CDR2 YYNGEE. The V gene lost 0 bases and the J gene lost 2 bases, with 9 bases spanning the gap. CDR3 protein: CASSVEGGPGNTIYF. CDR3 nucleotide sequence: TGTGCCAGCAGCGTAGAGGGTGGGCCTGGAAACACCATATATTTT.

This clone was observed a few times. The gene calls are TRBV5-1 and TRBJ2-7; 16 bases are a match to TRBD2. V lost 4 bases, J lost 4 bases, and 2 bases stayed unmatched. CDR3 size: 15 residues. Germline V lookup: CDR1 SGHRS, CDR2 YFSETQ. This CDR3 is CASSPGLAGGYEQYF. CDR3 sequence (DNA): TGCGCCAGCAGCCCGGGACTAGCGGGAGGGTACGAGCAGTACTTC.

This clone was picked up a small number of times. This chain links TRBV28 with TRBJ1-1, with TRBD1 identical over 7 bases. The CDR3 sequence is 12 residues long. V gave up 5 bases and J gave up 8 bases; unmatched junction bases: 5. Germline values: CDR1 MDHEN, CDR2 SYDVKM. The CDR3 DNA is TGTGCCAGCAGTCACCGGGACAGAGAAGCTTTCTTT. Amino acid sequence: CASSHRDREAFF. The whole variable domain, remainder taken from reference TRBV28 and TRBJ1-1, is DVKVTQSSRYLVKRTGEKVFLECVQDMDHENMFWYRQDPGLGLRLIYFSYDVKMKEKGDIPEGYSVSREKKERFSLILESASTNQTSMYLCASSHRDREAFFGQGTRLTVV.

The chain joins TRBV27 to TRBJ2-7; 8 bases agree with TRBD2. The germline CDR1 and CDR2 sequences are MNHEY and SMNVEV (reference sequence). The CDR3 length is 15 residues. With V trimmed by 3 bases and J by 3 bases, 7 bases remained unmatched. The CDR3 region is CASSFTGRADYEQYF. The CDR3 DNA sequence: TGTGCCAGCAGTTTCACCGGGAGGGCCGACTACGAGCAGTACTTC.

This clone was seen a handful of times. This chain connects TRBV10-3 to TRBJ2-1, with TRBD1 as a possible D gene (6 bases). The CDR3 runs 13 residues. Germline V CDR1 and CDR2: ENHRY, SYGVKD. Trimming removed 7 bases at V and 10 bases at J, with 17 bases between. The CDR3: CAINVGGMNEQFF. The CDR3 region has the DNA TGTGCCATCAACGTAGGGGGAATGAACGAGCAGTTCTTC.

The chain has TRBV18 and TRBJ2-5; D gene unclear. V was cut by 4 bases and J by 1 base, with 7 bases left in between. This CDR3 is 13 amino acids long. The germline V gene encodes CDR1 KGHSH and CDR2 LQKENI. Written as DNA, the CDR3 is TGTGCCAGCTCACTGTCTACCCAAGAGACCCAGTACTTC. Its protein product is CASSLSTQETQYF. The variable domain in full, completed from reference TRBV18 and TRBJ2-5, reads NAGVMQNPRHLVRRRGQEARLRCSPMKGHSHVYWYRQLPEEGLKFMVYLQKENIIDESGMPKERFSAEFPKEGPSILRIQQVVRGDSAAYFCASSLSTQETQYFGPGTRLLVL.

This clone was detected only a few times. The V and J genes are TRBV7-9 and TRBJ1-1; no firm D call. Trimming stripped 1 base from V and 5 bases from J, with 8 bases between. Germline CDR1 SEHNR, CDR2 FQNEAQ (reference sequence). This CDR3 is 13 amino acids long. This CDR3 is CASSLESGTEAFF. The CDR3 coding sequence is TGTGCCAGCAGCTTAGAGTCCGGGACTGAAGCTTTCTTT.

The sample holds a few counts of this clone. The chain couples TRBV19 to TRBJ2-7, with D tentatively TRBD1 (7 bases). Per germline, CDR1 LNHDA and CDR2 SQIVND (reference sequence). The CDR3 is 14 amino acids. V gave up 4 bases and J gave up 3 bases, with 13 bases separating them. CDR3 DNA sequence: TGTGCCAGTAGTAGGAGGGGGCCAAACTACGAGCAGTACTTC. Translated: CASSRRGPNYEQYF.

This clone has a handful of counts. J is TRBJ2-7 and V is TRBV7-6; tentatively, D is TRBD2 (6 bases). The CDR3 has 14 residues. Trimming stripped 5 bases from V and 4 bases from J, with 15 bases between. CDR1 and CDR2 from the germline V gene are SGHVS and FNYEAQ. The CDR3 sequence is CASSPTGDSYEQYF. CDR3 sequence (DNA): TGTGCCAGCAGCCCAACGGGGGACTCTTACGAGCAGTACTTC.

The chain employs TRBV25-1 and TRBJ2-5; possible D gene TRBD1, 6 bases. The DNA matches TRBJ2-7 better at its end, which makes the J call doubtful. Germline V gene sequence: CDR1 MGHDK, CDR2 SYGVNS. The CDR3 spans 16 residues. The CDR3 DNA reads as TGTGCCAGCAGTGGTGGCACAGGGCCGGGCGCCTACGAGCAGTACTTC. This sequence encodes CASSGGTGPGAYEQYF.

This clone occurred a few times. CDR3 sequence reads: CASSFYLRGTGANVLTF. The CDR3 region has the DNA TGTGCCAGCAGCTTTTATTTACGTGGTACTGGGGCCAACGTCCTGACTTTC. J is TRBJ2-6 and V is TRBV7-2; the D is unclear. CDR3 length equals 17 residues. V was clipped by 3 bases and J by 2 bases, with 14 bases between them. Germline V CDR1 and CDR2: SGHTA, FQGNSA.

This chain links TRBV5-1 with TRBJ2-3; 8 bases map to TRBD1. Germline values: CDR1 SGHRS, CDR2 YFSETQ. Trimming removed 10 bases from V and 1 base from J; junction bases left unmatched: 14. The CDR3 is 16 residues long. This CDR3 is CAPPPSEGQGTDTQYF. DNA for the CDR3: TGCGCCCCGCCCCCCTCGGAGGGACAGGGCACAGATACGCAGTATTTT.

CDR3 in DNA: TGTGCCAGCAGCGTAGATACATCCACTGAAGCTTTCTTT. Translating it yields CASSVDTSTEAFF. This sequence joins TRBV9 and TRBJ1-1; D is ambiguous. Trimming took off 0 bases at V and 4 bases at J, with 7 bases between the two ends. The CDR3 is made up of 13 amino acids. Germline assignment: CDR1 SGDLS and CDR2 YYNGEE.

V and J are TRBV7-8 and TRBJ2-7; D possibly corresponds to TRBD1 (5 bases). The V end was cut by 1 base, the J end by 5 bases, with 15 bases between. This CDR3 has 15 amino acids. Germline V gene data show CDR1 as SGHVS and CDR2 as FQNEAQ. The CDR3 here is CASSLEGPFFHEQYF. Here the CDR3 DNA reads TGTGCCAGCAGCTTAGAGGGGCCATTTTTCCACGAGCAGTACTTC.

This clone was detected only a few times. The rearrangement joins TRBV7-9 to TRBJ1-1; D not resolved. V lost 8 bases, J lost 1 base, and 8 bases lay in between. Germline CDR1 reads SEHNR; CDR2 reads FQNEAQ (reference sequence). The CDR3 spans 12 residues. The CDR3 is CASLAGNTEAFF. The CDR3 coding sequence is TGTGCCAGCTTAGCAGGGAACACTGAAGCTTTCTTT.